What follows is one T cell receptor (beta chain) and its context. The record originates from a study of blood T cell repertoires in COVID-19. Across the study: Sites in the United States, Italy and Spain provided acute and convalescent COVID-19 samples. Nucleic acid was either cDNA or gDNA, and it came from T cells, B-cell-depleted T cells, or PBMCs.

Participants' own reports of clinical history determined their cohort assignment. Cohort 3 donors were reported recovered after two negative PCRs, clearance, or symptom resolution. Trimming cost V 5 bases and J 3 bases; bases outside gene matches: 13. Germline assignment: CDR1 SGHRS and CDR2 YFSETQ. CDR3 size: 16 residues. Repertoires were generated with immunoSEQ multiplex PCR, while TCRdb's copy carries only in-frame clones and drops some. The data show some 420,000 clones, around 89% seen once. The TCR sequence derives from a man aged 25 to 40 who had recovered from COVID-19. Sequences were obtained from PBMCs or T cells enriched from blood (not recorded which). This chain joins TRBV5-1 and TRBJ2-7, with TRBD1 matching over 8 bases. CDR3: CASRPDPRQGIYEQYF. DNA for the CDR3: TGCGCCAGCAGGCCCGACCCGAGACAGGGGATCTACGAGCAGTACTTC.